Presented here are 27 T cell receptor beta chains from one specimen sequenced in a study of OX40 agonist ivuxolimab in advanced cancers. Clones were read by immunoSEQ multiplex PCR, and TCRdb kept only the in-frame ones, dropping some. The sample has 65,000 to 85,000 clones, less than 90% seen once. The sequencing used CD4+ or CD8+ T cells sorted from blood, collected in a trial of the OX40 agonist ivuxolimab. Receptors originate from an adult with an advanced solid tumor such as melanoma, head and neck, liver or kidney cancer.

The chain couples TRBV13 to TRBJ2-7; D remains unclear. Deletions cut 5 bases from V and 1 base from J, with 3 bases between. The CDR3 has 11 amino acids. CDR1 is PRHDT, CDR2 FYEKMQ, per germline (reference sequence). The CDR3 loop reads CASSPSYEQYF. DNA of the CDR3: TGTGCCAGCAGCCCATCCTACGAGCAGTACTTC. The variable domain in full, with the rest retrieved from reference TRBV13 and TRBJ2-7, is AAGVIQSPRHLIKEKRETATLKCYPIPRHDTVYWYQQGPGQDPQFLISFYEKMQSDKGSIPDRFSAQQFSDYHSELNMSSLELGDSALYFCASSPSYEQYFGPGTRLTVT.

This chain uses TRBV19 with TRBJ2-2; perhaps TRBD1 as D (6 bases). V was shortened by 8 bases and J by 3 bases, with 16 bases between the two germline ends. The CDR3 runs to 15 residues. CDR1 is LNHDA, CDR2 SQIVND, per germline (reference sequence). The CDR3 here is CASPGHKKDTGELFF. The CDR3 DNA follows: TGTGCCAGTCCGGGACACAAGAAGGACACCGGGGAGCTGTTTTTT.

The CDR3 DNA reads as TGTGCCAGTACCCAGACAGGGACTAATGAAAAACTGTTTTTT. This gives the protein CASTQTGTNEKLFF. V usage is TRBV19 and J usage is TRBJ1-4; 7 bases match TRBD1. The CDR3 extends over 14 amino acids. The trim removed 7 bases at V and 2 bases at J, leaving 4 bases unmatched. Per germline, CDR1 LNHDA and CDR2 SQIVND (reference sequence).

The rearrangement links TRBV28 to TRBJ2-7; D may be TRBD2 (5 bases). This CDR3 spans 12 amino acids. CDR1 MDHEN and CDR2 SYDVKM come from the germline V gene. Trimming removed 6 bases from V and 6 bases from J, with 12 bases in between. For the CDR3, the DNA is TGTGCCAGCAGGGGCGGGCGCCCCGAGCAGTACTTC. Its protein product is CASRGGRPEQYF.

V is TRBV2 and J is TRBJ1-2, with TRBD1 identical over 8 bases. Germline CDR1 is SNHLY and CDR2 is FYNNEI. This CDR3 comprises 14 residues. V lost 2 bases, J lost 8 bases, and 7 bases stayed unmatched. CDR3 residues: CASSEWQGAGGYTF. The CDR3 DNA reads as TGTGCCAGCAGTGAATGGCAGGGGGCTGGAGGCTACACCTTC.

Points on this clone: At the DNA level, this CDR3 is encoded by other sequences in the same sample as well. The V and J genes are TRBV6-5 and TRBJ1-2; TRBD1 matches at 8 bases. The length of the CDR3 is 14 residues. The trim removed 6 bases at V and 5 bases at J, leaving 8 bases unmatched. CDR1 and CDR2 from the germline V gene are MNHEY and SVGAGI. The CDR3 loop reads CASSYGTGGYGYTF. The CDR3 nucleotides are TGTGCCAGCAGCTATGGTACAGGGGGATATGGCTACACCTTC.

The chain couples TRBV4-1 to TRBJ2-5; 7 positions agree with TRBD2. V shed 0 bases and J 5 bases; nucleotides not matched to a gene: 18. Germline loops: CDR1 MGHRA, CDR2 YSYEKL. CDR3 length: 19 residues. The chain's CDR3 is CASSQELAGVYKSAETQYF. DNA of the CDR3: TGCGCCAGCAGCCAAGAGTTGGCGGGGGTTTATAAAAGTGCGGAGACCCAGTACTTC.

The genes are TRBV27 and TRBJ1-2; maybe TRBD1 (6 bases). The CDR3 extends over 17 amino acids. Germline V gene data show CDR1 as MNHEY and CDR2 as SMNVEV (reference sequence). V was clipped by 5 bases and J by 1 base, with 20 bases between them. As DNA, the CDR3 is TGTGCCAGCAGTCCACAGGGACCCCTTATATTTAACTATGGCTACACCTTC. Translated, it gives CASSPQGPLIFNYGYTF.

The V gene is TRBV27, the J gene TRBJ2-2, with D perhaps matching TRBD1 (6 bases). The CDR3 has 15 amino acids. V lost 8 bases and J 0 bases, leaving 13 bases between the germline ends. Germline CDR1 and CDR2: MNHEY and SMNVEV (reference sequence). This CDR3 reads CASLNGQTNTGELFF. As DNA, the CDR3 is TGTGCCAGCCTCAACGGACAGACGAACACCGGGGAGCTGTTTTTT.

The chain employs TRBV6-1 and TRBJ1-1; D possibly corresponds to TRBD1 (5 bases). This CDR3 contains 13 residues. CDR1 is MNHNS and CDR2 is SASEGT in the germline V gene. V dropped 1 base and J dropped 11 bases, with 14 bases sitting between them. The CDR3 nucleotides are TGTGCCAGCAGTGAAGAAGCAGGGAGGTCGGCTTTCTTT. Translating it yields CASSEEAGRSAFF.

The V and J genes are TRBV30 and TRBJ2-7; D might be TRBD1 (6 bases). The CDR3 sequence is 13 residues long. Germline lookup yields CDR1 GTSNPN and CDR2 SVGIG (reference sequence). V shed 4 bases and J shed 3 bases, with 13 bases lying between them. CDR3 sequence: CAWTQTGRYEQYF. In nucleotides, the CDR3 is TGTGCCTGGACCCAGACAGGTCGCTACGAGCAGTACTTC.

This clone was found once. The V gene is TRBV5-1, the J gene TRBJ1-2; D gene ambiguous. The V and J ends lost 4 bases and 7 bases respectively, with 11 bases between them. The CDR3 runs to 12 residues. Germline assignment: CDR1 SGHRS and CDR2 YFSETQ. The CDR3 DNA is TGCGCCAGCAGCCCGAGGGAGGCTGGCTACACCTTC. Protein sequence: CASSPREAGYTF. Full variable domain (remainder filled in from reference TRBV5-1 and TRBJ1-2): KAGVTQTPRYLIKTRGQQVTLSCSPISGHRSVSWYQQTPGQGLQFLFEYFSETQRNKGNFPGRFSGRQFSNSRSEMNVSTLELGDSALYLCASSPREAGYTFGSGTRLTVV.

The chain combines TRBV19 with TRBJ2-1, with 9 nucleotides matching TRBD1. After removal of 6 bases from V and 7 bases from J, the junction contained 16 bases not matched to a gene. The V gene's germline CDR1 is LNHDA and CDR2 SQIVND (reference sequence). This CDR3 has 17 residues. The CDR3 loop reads CASRRSFGTGKKNEQFF. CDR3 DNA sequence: TGTGCCAGTAGGCGTAGCTTCGGGACAGGGAAGAAAAATGAGCAGTTCTTC.

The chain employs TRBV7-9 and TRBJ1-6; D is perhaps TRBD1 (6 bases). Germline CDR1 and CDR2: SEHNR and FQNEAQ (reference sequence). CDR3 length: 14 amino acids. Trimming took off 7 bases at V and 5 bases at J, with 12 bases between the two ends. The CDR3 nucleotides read TGTGCCAGCACCCCGGGGGGCCATAATTCACCCCTCCACTTT. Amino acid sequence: CASTPGGHNSPLHF.

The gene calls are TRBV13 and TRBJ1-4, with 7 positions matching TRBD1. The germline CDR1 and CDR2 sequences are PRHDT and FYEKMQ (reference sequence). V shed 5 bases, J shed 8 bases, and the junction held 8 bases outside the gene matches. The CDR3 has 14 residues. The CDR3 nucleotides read TGTGCCAGCAGCGGCGAGGGGGCCGGGGAAAAACTGTTTTTT. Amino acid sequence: CASSGEGAGEKLFF.

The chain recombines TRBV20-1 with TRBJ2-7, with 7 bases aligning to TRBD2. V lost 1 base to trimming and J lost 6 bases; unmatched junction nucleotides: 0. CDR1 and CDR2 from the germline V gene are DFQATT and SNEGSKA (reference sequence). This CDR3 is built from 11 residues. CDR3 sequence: CSARGGGEQYF. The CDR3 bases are TGCAGTGCTAGAGGGGGGGGCGAGCAGTACTTC.

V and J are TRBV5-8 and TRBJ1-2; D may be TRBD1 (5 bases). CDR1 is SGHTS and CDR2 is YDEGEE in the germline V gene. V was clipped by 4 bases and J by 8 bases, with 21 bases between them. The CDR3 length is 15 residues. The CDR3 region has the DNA TGTGCCAGCAGCCCGGGGGGTACTCCAAGGTGGGGCTACACCTTC. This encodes CASSPGGTPRWGYTF.

The CDR3 is CASSRGLNPNQPQHF. CDR3 bases: TGTGCCAGCAGTAGGGGACTAAACCCCAATCAGCCCCAGCATTTT. This chain joins TRBV6-5 and TRBJ1-5; the D gene is possibly TRBD1 (5 bases). The V gene lost 5 bases and the J gene lost 3 bases, with 14 bases spanning the gap. This CDR3 has 15 residues. Germline V gene lookup returns CDR1 MNHEY and CDR2 SVGAGI.

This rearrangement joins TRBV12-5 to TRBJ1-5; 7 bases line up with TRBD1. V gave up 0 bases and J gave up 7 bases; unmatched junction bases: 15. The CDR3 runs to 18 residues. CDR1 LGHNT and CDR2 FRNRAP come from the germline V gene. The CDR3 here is CASGLVPPGRGNAQPQHF. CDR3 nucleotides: TGTGCTAGTGGTTTGGTACCTCCAGGCAGGGGGAACGCCCAGCCCCAGCATTTT.

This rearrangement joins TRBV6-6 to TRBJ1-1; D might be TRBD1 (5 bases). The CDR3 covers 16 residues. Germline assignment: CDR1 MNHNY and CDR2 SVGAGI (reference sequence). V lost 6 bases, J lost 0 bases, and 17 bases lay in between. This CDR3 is CASREQGTPMNTEAFF. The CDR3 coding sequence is TGTGCCAGCAGGGAACAAGGGACCCCCATGAACACTGAAGCTTTCTTT.

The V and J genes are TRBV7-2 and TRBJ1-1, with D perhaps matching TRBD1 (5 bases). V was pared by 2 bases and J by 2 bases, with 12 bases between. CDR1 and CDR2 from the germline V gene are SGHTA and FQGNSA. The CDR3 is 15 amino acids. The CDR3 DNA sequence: TGTGCCAGCAGCTTACAGATAGGGGTTAACACTGAAGCTTTCTTT. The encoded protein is CASSLQIGVNTEAFF. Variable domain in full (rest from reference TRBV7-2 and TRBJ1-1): GAGVSQSPSNKVTEKGKDVELRCDPISGHTALYWYRQSLGQGLEFLIYFQGNSAPDKSGLPSDRFSAERTGGSVSTLTIQRTQQEDSAVYLCASSLQIGVNTEAFFGQGTRLTVV.

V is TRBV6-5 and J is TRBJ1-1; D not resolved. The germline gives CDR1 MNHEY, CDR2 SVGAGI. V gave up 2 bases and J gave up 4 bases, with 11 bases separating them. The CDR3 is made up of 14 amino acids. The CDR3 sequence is CASSYQGYSTEAFF. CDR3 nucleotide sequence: TGTGCCAGCAGTTACCAAGGATACAGCACTGAAGCTTTCTTT.

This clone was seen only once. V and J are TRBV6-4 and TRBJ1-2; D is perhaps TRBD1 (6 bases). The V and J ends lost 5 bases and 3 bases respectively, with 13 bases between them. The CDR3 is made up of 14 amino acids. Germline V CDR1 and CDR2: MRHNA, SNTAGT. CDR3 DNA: TGTGCCAGCAGTTCAGCAGGGGCGGACTATGGCTACACCTTC. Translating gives CASSSAGADYGYTF.

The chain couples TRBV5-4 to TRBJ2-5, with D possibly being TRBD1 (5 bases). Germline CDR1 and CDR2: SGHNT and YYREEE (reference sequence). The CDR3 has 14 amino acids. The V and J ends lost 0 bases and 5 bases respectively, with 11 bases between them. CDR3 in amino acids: CASSLEGVRETQYF. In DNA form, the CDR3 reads TGTGCCAGCAGCTTGGAAGGGGTCCGGGAGACCCAGTACTTC.

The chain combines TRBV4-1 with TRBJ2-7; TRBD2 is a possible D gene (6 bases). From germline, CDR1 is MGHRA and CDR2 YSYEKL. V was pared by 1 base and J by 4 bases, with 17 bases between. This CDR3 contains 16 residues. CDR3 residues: CASSQVGRREQYEQYF. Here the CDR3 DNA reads TGCGCCAGCAGCCAAGTAGGGCGGAGGGAGCAATACGAGCAGTACTTC.

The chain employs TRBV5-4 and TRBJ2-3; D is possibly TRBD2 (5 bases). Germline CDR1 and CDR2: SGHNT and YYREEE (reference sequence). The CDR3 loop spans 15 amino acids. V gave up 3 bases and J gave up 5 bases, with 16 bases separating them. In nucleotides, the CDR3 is TGTGCCAGCAGCTCTAGCTTTTCGGGGATAGATACGCAGTATTTT. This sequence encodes CASSSSFSGIDTQYF. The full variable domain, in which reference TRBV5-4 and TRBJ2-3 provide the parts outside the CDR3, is ETGVTQSPTHLIKTRGQQVTLRCSSQSGHNTVSWYQQALGQGPQFIFQYYREEENGRGNFPPRFSGLQFPNYSSELNVNALELDDSALYLCASSSSFSGIDTQYFGPGTRLTVL.

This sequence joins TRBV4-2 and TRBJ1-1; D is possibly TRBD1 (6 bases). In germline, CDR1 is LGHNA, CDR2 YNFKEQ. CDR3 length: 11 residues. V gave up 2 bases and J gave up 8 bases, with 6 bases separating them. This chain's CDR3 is CASSQRGEAFF. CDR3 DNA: TGTGCCAGCAGCCAAAGGGGGGAAGCTTTCTTT.